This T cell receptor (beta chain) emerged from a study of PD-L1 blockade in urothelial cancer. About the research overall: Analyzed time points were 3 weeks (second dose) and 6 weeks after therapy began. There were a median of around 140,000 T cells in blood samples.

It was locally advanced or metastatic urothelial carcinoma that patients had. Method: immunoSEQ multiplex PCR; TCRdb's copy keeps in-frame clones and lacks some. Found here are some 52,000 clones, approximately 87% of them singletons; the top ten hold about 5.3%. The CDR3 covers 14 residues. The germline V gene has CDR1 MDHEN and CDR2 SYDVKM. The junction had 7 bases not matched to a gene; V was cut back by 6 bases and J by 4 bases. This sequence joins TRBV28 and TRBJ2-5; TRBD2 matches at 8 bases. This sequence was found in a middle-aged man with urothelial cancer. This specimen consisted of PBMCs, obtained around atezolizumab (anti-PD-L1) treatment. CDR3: CASSESGSIETQYF. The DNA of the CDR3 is TGTGCCAGCAGCGAGAGCGGGAGCATAGAGACCCAGTACTTC.